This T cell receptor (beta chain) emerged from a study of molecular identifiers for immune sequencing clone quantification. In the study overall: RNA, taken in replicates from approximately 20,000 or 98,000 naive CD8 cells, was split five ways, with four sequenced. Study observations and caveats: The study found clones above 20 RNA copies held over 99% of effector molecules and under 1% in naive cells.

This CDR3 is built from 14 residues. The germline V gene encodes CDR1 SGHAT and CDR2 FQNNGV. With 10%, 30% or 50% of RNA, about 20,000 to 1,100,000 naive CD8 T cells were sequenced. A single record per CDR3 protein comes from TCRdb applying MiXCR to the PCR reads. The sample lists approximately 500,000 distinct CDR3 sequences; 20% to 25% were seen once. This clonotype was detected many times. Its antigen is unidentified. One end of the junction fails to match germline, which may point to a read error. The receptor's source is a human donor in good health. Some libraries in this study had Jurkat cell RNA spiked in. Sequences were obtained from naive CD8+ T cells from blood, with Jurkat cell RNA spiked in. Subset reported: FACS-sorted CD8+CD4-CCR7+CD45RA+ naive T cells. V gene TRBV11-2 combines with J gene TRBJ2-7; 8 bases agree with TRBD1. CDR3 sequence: CASSLGTGLYEQYF. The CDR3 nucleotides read TGTGCCAGCAGTTTAGGGACAGGTCTTTACGAGCAGTACTTC.